These 21 T cell receptor beta chains originate from one sample sequenced in a study of shared T cell receptors in the human thymus. Generated by immunoSEQ multiplex PCR, the TCRdb table keeps only in-frame clones and is missing some. The data contain 450,000 to 650,000 clones, approximately 78% of them seen just once; the ten biggest clones take up 0.013%. These data are also associated with another study on human thymus T cells.

Sequencing input: thymocytes. The receptors originated from a boy younger than two with a congenital heart defect.

V and J are TRBV30 and TRBJ2-4, with a weak D call TRBD2 (6 bases). The CDR3 has 12 amino acids. From germline, CDR1 is GTSNPN and CDR2 SVGIG (reference sequence). Trimming pared 2 bases from V and 7 bases from J, leaving 9 bases between. The CDR3 here is CAWSPGRNIQYF. CDR3 coding DNA: TGTGCCTGGAGTCCAGGGAGGAACATTCAGTACTTC.

The chain joins TRBV7-9 to TRBJ2-5; D remains ambiguous. TRBJ2-7 matches the DNA end more closely, so the J call is doubtful. CDR3 length: 18 residues. CDR1 and CDR2 (germline): SEHNR, FQNEAQ (reference sequence). CDR3 nucleotides: TGTGCCAGCAGCTTAGGGTCCGAAGGAACAGTAGACACCTACGAGCAGTACTTC. Its protein is CASSLGSEGTVDTYEQYF.

The chain couples TRBV4-3 to TRBJ2-1; a possible D gene is TRBD1 (5 bases). Deletions cut 0 bases from V and 15 bases from J, with 24 bases between. This CDR3 has 16 amino acids. CDR1 and CDR2 from the germline V gene are LGHNA and YSLEER. The CDR3 protein is CASSQDQGGWASSPFF. The DNA for the CDR3 is TGCGCCAGCAGCCAAGATCAGGGTGGTTGGGCTAGTTCTCCGTTCTTC.

Worth noting for this clone: Other nucleotide sequences from this sample produce the same CDR3. The rearrangement links TRBV7-9 to TRBJ1-2, with 7 bases matching TRBD1. The V gene's germline CDR1 is SEHNR and CDR2 FQNEAQ (reference sequence). V lost 1 base to trimming and J lost 2 bases; unmatched junction nucleotides: 10. CDR3 size: 17 residues. CDR3 DNA: TGTGCCAGCAGCTTAGGGACCCGGACAGGAGGAAACTATGGCTACACCTTC. Its translation: CASSLGTRTGGNYGYTF.

The genes are TRBV5-7 and TRBJ1-5; perhaps TRBD1 as D (5 bases). TRBV5-7 is annotated as an ORF whose role is uncertain. The CDR3 has 16 amino acids. V was shortened by 0 bases and J by 5 bases, with 15 bases between the two germline ends. In DNA form, the CDR3 reads TGTGCCAGCAGCTTGGGGAAGGGGATAGGGGATCAGCCCCAGCATTTT. This sequence encodes CASSLGKGIGDQPQHF.

J is TRBJ2-7 and V is TRBV13; 10 nucleotides line up with TRBD1. The V gene's germline CDR1 is PRHDT and CDR2 FYEKMQ (reference sequence). Germline trimming cut 4 bases from V and 3 bases from J; bases unmatched to any gene: 3. This CDR3 is 14 amino acids long. The CDR3 loop reads CASSSRTGGYEQYF. The CDR3 DNA is TGTGCCAGCAGCTCCCGGACAGGGGGCTACGAGCAGTACTTC.

The V gene is TRBV5-1, the J gene TRBJ2-3; 11 nucleotides match TRBD2. The CDR3 contains 15 residues. Germline CDR1 SGHRS, CDR2 YFSETQ. V shed 5 bases, J shed 1 base, and the junction held 3 bases outside the gene matches. The CDR3 coding sequence is TGCGCCAGCAGTGGACTAGCGGGCCGCACAGATACGCAGTATTTT. This encodes CASSGLAGRTDTQYF.

This chain uses TRBV2 with TRBJ2-7; possibly TRBD2 for D (7 bases). V was shortened by 5 bases and J by 0 bases, with 14 bases between the two germline ends. In germline, CDR1 is SNHLY, CDR2 FYNNEI. The CDR3 sequence is 15 residues long. CDR3 nucleotide sequence: TGTGCCAGCAGTCGGGGGGCGGCCAGCTCCTACGAGCAGTACTTC. Encoded protein: CASSRGAASSYEQYF.

The V and J genes are TRBV7-9 and TRBJ2-7, with 7 nucleotides matching TRBD2. The trim removed 8 bases at V and 1 base at J, leaving 8 bases unmatched. In germline, CDR1 is SEHNR, CDR2 FQNEAQ (reference sequence). The CDR3 has 14 amino acids. CDR3: CASVVGGGSYEQYF. In DNA form, the CDR3 reads TGTGCCAGCGTAGTCGGCGGGGGTTCCTACGAGCAGTACTTC.

The genes are TRBV6-7 and TRBJ1-4, with D hard to call. TRBV6-7 is placed among ORFs of uncertain function. The length of the CDR3 is 15 residues. Trimming pared 6 bases from V and 11 bases from J, leaving 22 bases between. The CDR3 region is CASRSVGPEGWKLFF. The CDR3 region has the DNA TGTGCCAGCAGATCGGTAGGCCCCGAGGGCTGGAAACTGTTTTTT.

This chain joins TRBV18 and TRBJ1-5; the match to TRBD1 covers 8 bases. Germline-derived CDR1 and CDR2 are KGHSH and LQKENI. The CDR3 spans 16 residues. The trim removed 4 bases at V and 3 bases at J, leaving 8 bases unmatched. CDR3 coding DNA: TGTGCCAGCTCACGTAACCGGGACAGGTTCAATCAGCCCCAGCATTTT. It specifies CASSRNRDRFNQPQHF.

V is TRBV14 and J is TRBJ2-7; D is possibly TRBD2 (6 bases). Germline CDR1 reads SGHDN; CDR2 reads FVKESK. Deletions cut 1 base from V and 6 bases from J, with 13 bases between. The CDR3 length is 14 residues. The CDR3 DNA sequence: TGTGCCAGCAGCCAAGCTAAGGAGGGAGGCGAGCAGTACTTC. Its translation is CASSQAKEGGEQYF.

The genes are TRBV5-1 and TRBJ2-7; 7 positions match TRBD1. The CDR3 runs 16 residues. From germline, CDR1 is SGHRS and CDR2 YFSETQ. Unmatched junction bases numbered 15, after V lost 4 bases and J lost 5 bases. CDR3 in amino acids: CASSPDRDPRTDEQYF. The CDR3 coding sequence is TGCGCCAGCAGCCCAGACAGGGACCCCCGGACCGACGAGCAGTACTTC.

This clone was counted between two and nine times. The rearrangement joins TRBV28 to TRBJ2-5; 9 positions agree with TRBD1. The CDR3 is 14 residues long. The germline V gene encodes CDR1 MDHEN and CDR2 SYDVKM. With 4 bases clipped from V and 6 bases from J, the junction kept 6 bases outside the gene matches. The CDR3 DNA is TGTGCCAGCAGTTCCCCGGGACAGGGAAAGACCCAGTACTTC. Its protein product is CASSSPGQGKTQYF.

The rearrangement joins TRBV27 to TRBJ2-7; D is perhaps TRBD1 (6 bases). Germline CDR1 is MNHEY and CDR2 is SMNVEV (reference sequence). Trimming shortened V by 5 bases and J by 3 bases, and 14 bases separated the two germline ends. This CDR3 spans 14 amino acids. The CDR3 region has the DNA TGTGCCAGCAGTCCCCGGACAGCACTCTACGAGCAGTACTTC. Translation: CASSPRTALYEQYF.

This chain uses TRBV6-6 with TRBJ2-5; maybe TRBD2 (7 bases). The CDR3 spans 13 residues. V was pared by 5 bases and J by 5 bases, with 12 bases between. CDR1 and CDR2 from the germline V gene are MNHNY and SVGAGI (reference sequence). CDR3: CASSPPGGETQYF. The CDR3 nucleotides read TGTGCCAGCAGTCCCCCGGGGGGCGAGACCCAGTACTTC.

The chain carries TRBV30 and TRBJ2-5; D remains unclear. The CDR3 runs to 12 residues. Trimming cost V 0 bases and J 5 bases, with 7 bases left between them. Germline V gives CDR1 GTSNPN, CDR2 SVGIG (reference sequence). Here the CDR3 reads CAWSVVEETQYF. CDR3 in DNA: TGTGCCTGGAGTGTAGTAGAGGAGACCCAGTACTTC. Complete variable domain (other parts from reference TRBV30 and TRBJ2-5): SQTIHQWPATLVQPVGSPLSLECTVEGTSNPNLYWYRQAAGRGLQLLFYSVGIGQISSEVPQNLSASRPQDRQFILSSKKLLLSDSGFYLCAWSVVEETQYFGPGTRLLVL.

The sample holds one count of this clone. The chain joins TRBV15 to TRBJ2-7; 11 bases match TRBD2. Germline loops: CDR1 LNHNV, CDR2 YYDKDF (reference sequence). The CDR3 extends over 17 amino acids. Germline trimming cut 3 bases from V and 6 bases from J; bases unmatched to any gene: 13. The CDR3 loop is CATSSQLAGDSGREQYF. The CDR3 nucleotides read TGTGCCACCAGCAGCCAACTAGCGGGAGATTCGGGGCGCGAGCAGTACTTC.

The genes are TRBV21-1 and TRBJ2-3; no check of the table's D call, TRBD2, against the DNA was made. TRBV21-1 is marked as a pseudogene. The CDR3 has 14 amino acids. The CDR3 here is CASRKGGGTDTQYF. The CDR3 bases are TGTGCCAGCAGAAAGGGAGGGGGCACAGATACGCAGTATTTT.

This clone was observed a handful of times. The chain combines TRBV5-8 with TRBJ1-5; TRBD1 agrees at 7 bases. V gave up 1 base and J gave up 2 bases; unmatched junction bases: 0. Germline V gives CDR1 SGHTS, CDR2 YDEGEE. The CDR3 consists of 14 residues. The CDR3 loop is CASSLTGGNQPQHF. Here the CDR3 DNA reads TGTGCCAGCAGCTTGACAGGGGGCAATCAGCCCCAGCATTTT. The whole variable domain, filled in from reference TRBV5-8 and TRBJ1-5, reads EAGVTQSPTHLIKTRGQQATLRCSPISGHTSVYWYQQALGLGLQFLLWYDEGEERNRGNFPPRFSGRQFPNYSSELNVNALELEDSALYLCASSLTGGNQPQHFGDGTRLSIL.

J is TRBJ2-3 and V is TRBV21-1; TRBD1 is taken as the D call from the table, unchecked against the DNA. TRBV21-1 is listed as a pseudogene. The CDR3 totals 18 residues. This chain's CDR3 is CASSKGNRGRFGTDTQYF. CDR3 nucleotide sequence: TGTGCCAGCAGCAAAGGAAACAGGGGGCGCTTCGGCACAGATACGCAGTATTTT.